This T cell receptor beta chain was profiled in a study of CD8+ T cells in alopecia areata (dated by TCRdb to 2016 to 2018). In terms of the full investigation: Treated patients were enrolled in an open-label pilot trial of oral tofacitinib at 5 to 10 mg twice daily for moderate-to-severe alopecia areata. Patients received tofacitinib for 6 to 18 months and were then followed off drug for 6 months to check for delayed response and recurrence. Disease severity in treated patients was measured with the SALT score, which quantifies the percentage of affected scalp surface area. The study used high-throughput TCRbeta sequencing to examine T cell clonal expansion in alopecia areata, in both the C3H/HeJ mouse model and human patients. Scalp tissue and sorted CD4+ and CD8+ peripheral blood T cells from patchy and totalis/universalis alopecia areata patients and from healthy controls were covered by human TCRbeta sequencing. Biopsies were taken from tofacitinib-treated patients at baseline and again at 4 and 24 weeks into treatment, and several of those patients also had a later scalp biopsy. Clonality in the scalp was compared among normal scalp (n=4), patchy alopecia areata scalp (n=8), and alopecia totalis/universalis scalp (n=8). The RNA source kit depended on sample type: the PAXgene miRNA kit for fixed scalp, the miRNeasy kit for PBMCs, and the RNeasy kit for mouse skin. TCRbeta CDR3 regions were amplified by immunoSEQ multiplex PCR with 35 Vbeta forward and 13 Jbeta reverse primers. Paper-wide results and their limitations: Many expanded lesional clones were found to persist in scalp and blood during tofacitinib treatment, and relapse after treatment cessation may be partly explained by this persistence. Lesional scalp, especially in alopecia totalis/universalis, showed higher clonality and more expanded CD8+ clones than normal scalp, suggesting antigenic drive. Tofacitinib significantly lowered scalp clonality and the number of expanded CD8+ clones among the top 100 scalp clones. The treated cohort was small, with a single nonresponder, so links between baseline CD8+ expansion and response need larger studies. Shared TCR sequences between patients were less evident than in mice, which may be partly attributable to HLA diversity in the patient population. Unlike mouse skin, where gammadelta T cells dominate, normal human skin contains resident alphabeta T cells that get sequenced too, which complicates analysis of the scalp TCR repertoire.

The meaning of the sample's time point label: around 4 weeks on oral tofacitinib. The treatment or condition label of this sample denotes: oral pan-JAK inhibitor, 5-10 mg twice daily. Peripheral blood and lesional scalp punch biopsies were obtained from patients with alopecia areata. PBMCs were separated by density centrifugation and stained for CD3, CD4 and CD8, after which CD4+ and CD8+ T cells were sorted on a FACSAria. Receptor libraries were prepared by the immunoSEQ multiplex PCR assay. For TCR sequencing, RNA was extracted from every sample and reverse transcribed into cDNA to serve as template. SuperScript III was used to make first-strand cDNA, primed with a 2:1 mix of oligo-dT and random hexamers. A synthetic immune receptor repertoire was used to assess amplification bias, and residual bias was removed computationally. Per the source publication's procedure: Raw reads were preprocessed for error removal, and CDR3 was defined according to IMGT conventions as running from the conserved cysteine to phenylalanine. Clonality was computed by normalizing Shannon entropy by log2 of the number of productive unique TCRs and subtracting the result from 1. Whether scalp clones were CD4 or CD8 was inferred by matching scalp TCRbeta sequences against CD4 and CD8 repertoires sorted from blood. Imported from immuneACCESS, the table was reduced by TCRdb to in-frame sequences with V and J called. These copies leave out some clones; in studies compared against another copy, an unresolved V gene accounts for under half, and the cause of the remainder is not known. For V, J and clone size, that table is used; D and trimming come from the DNA. The sample profile shows some 200,000 clones; 60% to 70% of them were found once. Over 3% of the sample lies in the top ten.

From the cysteine through the phenylalanine, the CDR3 covers 16 amino acids. Kept here is only the CDR3 DNA, which spans 48 bases and is read in frame from base 1. Deletion took 4 bases off V and 1 base off J, with a span of 17 bases between the germline ends. CDR1 and CDR2, looked up from the germline V gene, are SGHRS and YFSETQ. About this clone: Its cognate antigen has yet to be identified. The sample holds no much larger clone one base away, and base qualities are not on file.

The chain is assembled from TRBV5-1 and TRBJ1-1; the D gene cannot be named for sure. The sequence was collected from a human donor with alopecia areata. The starting material was CD4+ T cells sorted from blood, obtained at week 4, from a patient treated with tofacitinib. This receptor carries the CDR3 CASSDTLGGANTEAFF. The DNA is TGCGCCAGCAGCGATACCTTGGGAGGAGCGAACACTGAAGCTTTCTTT.